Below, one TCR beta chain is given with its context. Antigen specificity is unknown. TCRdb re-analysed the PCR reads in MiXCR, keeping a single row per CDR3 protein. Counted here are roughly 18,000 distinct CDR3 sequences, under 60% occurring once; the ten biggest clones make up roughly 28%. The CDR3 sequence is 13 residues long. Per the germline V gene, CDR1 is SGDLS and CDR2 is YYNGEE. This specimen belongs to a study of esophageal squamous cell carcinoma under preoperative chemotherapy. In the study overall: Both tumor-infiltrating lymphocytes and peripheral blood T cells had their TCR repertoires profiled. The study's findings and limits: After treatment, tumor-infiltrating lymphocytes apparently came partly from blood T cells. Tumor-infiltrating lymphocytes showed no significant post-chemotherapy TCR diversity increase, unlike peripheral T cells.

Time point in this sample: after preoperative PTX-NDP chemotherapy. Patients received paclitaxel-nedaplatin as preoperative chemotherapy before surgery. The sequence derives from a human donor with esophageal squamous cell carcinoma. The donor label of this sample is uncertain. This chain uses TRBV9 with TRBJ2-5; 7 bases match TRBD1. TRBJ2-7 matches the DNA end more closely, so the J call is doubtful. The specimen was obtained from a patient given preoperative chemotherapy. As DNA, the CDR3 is TGTGCCAGCAGTAAGACAGGGAACTACGAGCAGTACTTC. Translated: CASSKTGNYEQYF.